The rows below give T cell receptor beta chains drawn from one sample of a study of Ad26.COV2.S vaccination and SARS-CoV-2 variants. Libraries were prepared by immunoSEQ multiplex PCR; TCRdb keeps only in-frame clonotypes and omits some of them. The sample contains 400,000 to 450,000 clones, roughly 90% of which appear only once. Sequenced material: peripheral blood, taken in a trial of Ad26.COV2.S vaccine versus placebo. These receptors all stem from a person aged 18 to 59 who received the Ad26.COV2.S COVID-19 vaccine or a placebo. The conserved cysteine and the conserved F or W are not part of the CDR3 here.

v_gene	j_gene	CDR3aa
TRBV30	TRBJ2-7	AWGRTYEQY
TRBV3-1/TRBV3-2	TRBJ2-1	ASSQRLRNEQF
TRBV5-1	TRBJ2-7	ASSNPQGSYEQY
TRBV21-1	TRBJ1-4	ASSDEKLF
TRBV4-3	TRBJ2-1	ASSQDRVAGGPNEQF
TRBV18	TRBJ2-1	ASSPPGLAGNNEQF
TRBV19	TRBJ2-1	ASSIGASGHYNEQF
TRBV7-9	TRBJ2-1	ASSPGLASGEQF
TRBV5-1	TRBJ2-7	ASSRRQAFTEQY
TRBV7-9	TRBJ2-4	ASSSQGLGIAKNIQY
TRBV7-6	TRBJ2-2	ASSLSSLGGELF
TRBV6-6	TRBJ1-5	ASSSTGGHQPQH
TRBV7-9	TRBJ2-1	ASSLAPLGEQF
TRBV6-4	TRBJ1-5	ASSDSMGQGNQPQH
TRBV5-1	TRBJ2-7	ASSLGVDRNSYEQY
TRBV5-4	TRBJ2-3	ASSLGVRTDTQY
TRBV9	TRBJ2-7	ASSPGGTGNYEQY
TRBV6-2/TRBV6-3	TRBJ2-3	ASSKTSGNAHEY
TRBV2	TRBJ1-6	ASSETGGWNSPLH
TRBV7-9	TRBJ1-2	ASSLSAAGVMYGYT